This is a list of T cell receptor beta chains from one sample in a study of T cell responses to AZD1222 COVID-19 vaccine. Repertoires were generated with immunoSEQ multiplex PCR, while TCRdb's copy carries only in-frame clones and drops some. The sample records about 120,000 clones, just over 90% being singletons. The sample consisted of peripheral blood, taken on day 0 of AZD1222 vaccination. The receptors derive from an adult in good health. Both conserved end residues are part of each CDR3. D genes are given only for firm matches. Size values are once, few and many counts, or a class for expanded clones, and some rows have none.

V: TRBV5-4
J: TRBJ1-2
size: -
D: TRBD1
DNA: TGTGCCAGCAGCTTACAGGGGGCGTCTGGCTACACCTTC
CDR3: CASSLQGASGYTF

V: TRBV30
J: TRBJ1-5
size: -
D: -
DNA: TGTGCCTGGAGATACAGTTCCCCAGGTCAGCCCCAGCATTTT
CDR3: CAWRYSSPGQPQHF

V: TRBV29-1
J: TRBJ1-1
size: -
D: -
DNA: TGCAGCGTTGATAGGCGCTCACCGAACACTGAAGCTTTCTTT
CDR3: CSVDRRSPNTEAFF

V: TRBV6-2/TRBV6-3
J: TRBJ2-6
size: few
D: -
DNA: TGTGCCAGCAGTTACTCGTTGACTGGGGCCAACGTCCTGACTTTC
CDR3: CASSYSLTGANVLTF

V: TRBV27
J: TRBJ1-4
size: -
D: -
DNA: TGTGCCAGCAGTTTATTTGGTGAAAAACTGTTTTTT
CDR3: CASSLFGEKLFF

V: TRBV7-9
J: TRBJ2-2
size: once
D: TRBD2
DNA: TGTGCCAGCAGCACCTCCGGGACTAGCCTTAGTCGCACCGGGGAGCTGTTTTTT
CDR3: CASSTSGTSLSRTGELFF

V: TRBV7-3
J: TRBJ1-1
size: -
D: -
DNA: TGTGCCAGCAGCTTAAGTGCAGGGACTGAAGCTTTCTTT
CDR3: CASSLSAGTEAFF

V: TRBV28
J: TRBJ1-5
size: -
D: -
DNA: TGTGCCAGCAGTTTTTCTGGATCGGGGCGCAATCAGCCCCAGCATTTT
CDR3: CASSFSGSGRNQPQHF

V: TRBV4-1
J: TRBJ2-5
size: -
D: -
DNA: TGCGCCAGCAGCCAGGGAGTAGGGACGTCCGAGACCCAGTACTTC
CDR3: CASSQGVGTSETQYF

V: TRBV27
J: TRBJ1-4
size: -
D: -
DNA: TGTGCCAGCAGCCATCTCACCGTGGCAGGAGTCTGGAAACTGTTTTTT
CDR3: CASSHLTVAGVWKLFF

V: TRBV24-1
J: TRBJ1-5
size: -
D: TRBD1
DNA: TGTGCCACCTCTTCGGGAAGGACAGGGGGAAATCAGCCCCAGCATTTT
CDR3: CATSSGRTGGNQPQHF

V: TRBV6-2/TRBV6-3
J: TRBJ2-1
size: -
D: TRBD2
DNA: TGTGCCAGCAGTTTGAGACTAGCGGGGGGTTACAATGAGCAGTTCTTC
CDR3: CASSLRLAGGYNEQFF

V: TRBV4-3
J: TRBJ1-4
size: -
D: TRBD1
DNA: TGCGCCAGCAGCCAAGAACCCTATGGACAGGGGGCGAATGAAAAACTGTTTTTT
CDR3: CASSQEPYGQGANEKLFF

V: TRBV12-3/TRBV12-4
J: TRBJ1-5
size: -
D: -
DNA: TGTGCCACTTCTCAAGGACACAATCAGCCCCAGCATTTT
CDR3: CATSQGHNQPQHF

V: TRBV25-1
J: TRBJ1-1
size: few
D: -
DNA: TGTGCCAGCAGGCGGGAGAACACTGAAGCTTTCTTT
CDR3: CASRRENTEAFF

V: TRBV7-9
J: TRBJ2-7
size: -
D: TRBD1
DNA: TGTGCCAGCAAATTGGACAGGTCAGTCTACGAGCAGTACTTC
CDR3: CASKLDRSVYEQYF

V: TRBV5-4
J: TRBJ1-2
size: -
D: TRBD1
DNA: TGTGCCAGCAGCTTTCCCACAGGGGGAGGTAACTATGGCTACACCTTC
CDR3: CASSFPTGGGNYGYTF

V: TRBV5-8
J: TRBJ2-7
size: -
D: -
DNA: TGTGCCAGCAGCTGGCGGGGCAACGAGCAGTACTTC
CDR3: CASSWRGNEQYF

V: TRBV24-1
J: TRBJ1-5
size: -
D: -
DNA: TGTGCCACCAGTGATTTCCAGAATCAGCCCCAGCATTTT
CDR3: CATSDFQNQPQHF

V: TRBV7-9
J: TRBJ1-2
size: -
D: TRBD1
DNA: TGTGCCAGCAGCCGTTCCGGGACAGAAGTCTATGGCTACACCTTC
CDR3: CASSRSGTEVYGYTF

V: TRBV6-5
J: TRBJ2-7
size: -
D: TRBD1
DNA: TGTGCCAGCAGATCCGGGACAGGGGTGTACGAGCAGTACTTC
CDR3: CASRSGTGVYEQYF

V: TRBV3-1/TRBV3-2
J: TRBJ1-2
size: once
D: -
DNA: TGTGCCAGCAGCCAAGGGGCCTACGGGGCCTATGGCTACACCTTC
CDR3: CASSQGAYGAYGYTF

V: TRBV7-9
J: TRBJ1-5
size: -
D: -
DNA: TGTGCCAGCAGCTTAAGAGGGAGCAATCAGCCCCAGCATTTT
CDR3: CASSLRGSNQPQHF

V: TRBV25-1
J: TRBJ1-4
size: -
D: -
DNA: TGTGCCAGTACCATGAGGGGATACCATGAAAAACTGTTTTTT
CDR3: CASTMRGYHEKLFF

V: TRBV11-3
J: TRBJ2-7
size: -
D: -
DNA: TGTGCCAGCAGCTTAGTCGGGGGGCTCTACGAGCAGTACTTC
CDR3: CASSLVGGLYEQYF

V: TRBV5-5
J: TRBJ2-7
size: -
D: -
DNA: TGTGCCAGCAGCTTCACAGGATCCGAGCAGTACTTC
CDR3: CASSFTGSEQYF

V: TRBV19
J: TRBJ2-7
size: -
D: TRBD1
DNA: TGTGCCAGTAGTATTAGGGACAGGGGGAACGACGAGCAGTACTTC
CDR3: CASSIRDRGNDEQYF

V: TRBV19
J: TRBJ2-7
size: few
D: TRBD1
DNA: TGTGCCAGTAGTATAGACCGGGACAGGGGGACCTGGGAGCAGTACTTC
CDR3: CASSIDRDRGTWEQYF

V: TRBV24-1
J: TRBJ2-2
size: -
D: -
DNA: TGTGCCACCAGTGATCTATTACAGAGCACCGGGGAGCTGTTTTTT
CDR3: CATSDLLQSTGELFF

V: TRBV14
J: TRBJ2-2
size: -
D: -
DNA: TGTGCCAGCAGCCATAGGCGGGCCGCCGGGGAGCTGTTTTTT
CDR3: CASSHRRAAGELFF

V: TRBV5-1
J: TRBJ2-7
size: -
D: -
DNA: TGCGCCAGCAATGGTCAGGACACCTACGAGCAGTACTTC
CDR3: CASNGQDTYEQYF